These T cell receptor beta chains were read from a single sample in a study of T-cell reconstitution after alpha-beta-depleted transplantation in children. TCRdb recomputed calls from the PCR reads with MiXCR, one row per CDR3 protein. The table records 700,000 to 950,000 distinct CDR3 sequences, roughly 15% of them present only once. The specimen was PBMCs, mostly from graft donor cells, collected 360 days after TCRalphabeta/CD19-depleted stem cell transplant. The receptors originated from a male patient under 18 who had a stem cell transplant for acute lymphoblastic leukemia, so the T cells may come from the graft donor. CDR3s include the opening cysteine and the closing phenylalanine or tryptophan. D genes are given only for firm matches. Clone size is given for some rows only: seen once, a few or many times, or a class if the clone is expanded.

V gene	clone size	D gene	J gene	CDR3 DNA	CDR3 protein
TRBV4-1	-	TRBD1	TRBJ2-7	TGCGCCAGCAGCCAAGCAGCGACAGGGAATGAATACGAGCAGTACTTC	CASSQAATGNEYEQYF
TRBV6-5	few	-	TRBJ1-3	TGTGCCAGCAGTTATTTGGGTATAGGTGGAAACACCATATATTTT	CASSYLGIGGNTIYF
TRBV5-1	-	-	TRBJ2-3	TGCGCCAGCAGAACCAGTTCCACAGATACGCAGTATTTT	CASRTSSTDTQYF
TRBV20-1	-	-	TRBJ2-5	TGCAGTGCCTCGCCGGGACTCAAAGAGACCCAGTACTTC	CSASPGLKETQYF
TRBV18	few	TRBD1	TRBJ2-7	TGTGCCAGCTCCACCCACGGGACAGAAGCCTACGAGCAGTACTTC	CASSTHGTEAYEQYF
TRBV7-2	many	TRBD2	TRBJ2-7	TGTGCCAGCAGCTTAGGACTAGCGGGACATGAGCAGTACTTC	CASSLGLAGHEQYF
TRBV20-1	-	TRBD2	TRBJ2-1	TGCAGTGCTAGAGACGATCGATACACTAGCGGGGCCTACAATGAGCAGTTCTTC	CSARDDRYTSGAYNEQFF
TRBV5-1	-	TRBD1	TRBJ2-6	TGCGCCAGCAGCGGCGACAACAGGGGGCTTTCTGGGGCCAACGTCCTGACTTTC	CASSGDNRGLSGANVLTF
TRBV7-8	-	-	TRBJ2-2	TGTGCCAGCAGCCCCCGGGTCCCCGGGGAGCTGTTTTTT	CASSPRVPGELFF
TRBV12-3/TRBV12-4	few	-	TRBJ2-1	TGTGCCAGCAGTTTGTCGGGATTCGGACATGAGCAGTTCTTC	CASSLSGFGHEQFF
TRBV5-1	few	TRBD2	TRBJ2-7	TGCGCCAGCAGCTATCCGGGACTAGGAGGATACGAGCAGTACTTC	CASSYPGLGGYEQYF
TRBV7-8	-	-	TRBJ2-3	TGTGCCAGCAGCCATAGCGGCGGGAACCCAGTCACAGATACGCAGTATTTT	CASSHSGGNPVTDTQYF
TRBV18	-	-	TRBJ2-7	TGTGCCAGCTCACTACAGACAGGTTCCTACGAGCAGTACTTC	CASSLQTGSYEQYF
TRBV4-1	few	-	TRBJ2-5	TGCGCCAGCAGCCGCCTACCATTATCGGGCGGGGGCGGGCAAGAGACCCAGTACTTC	CASSRLPLSGGGGQETQYF
TRBV4-1	few	TRBD2	TRBJ2-1	TGCGCCAGCAGCCAAGCCGCCCCACTAGCGGGAGGGTACAATGAGCAGTTCTTC	CASSQAAPLAGGYNEQFF
TRBV5-1	many	TRBD1	TRBJ2-1	TGCGCCAGTACGCCGGGACAGGGAATCAATGAGCAGTTCTTC	CASTPGQGINEQFF
TRBV4-1	-	-	TRBJ2-5	TGCGCCAGCAGTCAAGGGGTTCTCGGGACCCAGTACTTC	CASSQGVLGTQYF
TRBV7-9	-	-	TRBJ2-4	TGTGCCAGCAGCTCTACCTGGACAGCCAAAAACATTCAGTACTTC	CASSSTWTAKNIQYF
TRBV5-1	few	-	TRBJ1-4	TGCGCCAGCAGCTTGGAGGGCGTACCTTATGAAAAACTGTTTTTT	CASSLEGVPYEKLFF
TRBV29-1	-	-	TRBJ1-2	TGCAGCGTTCTAACCACAGGGAACTATGGCTACACCTTC	CSVLTTGNYGYTF
TRBV9	-	-	TRBJ2-7	TGTGCCAGCAGCGCGGCGGAGGGGTACGAGCAGTACTTC	CASSAAEGYEQYF
TRBV6-1	-	-	TRBJ2-7	TGTGCCAGCAACTTAGGGATTGGAGCCTACGAGCAGTACTTC	CASNLGIGAYEQYF
TRBV5-1	-	-	TRBJ2-3	TGCGCCAGCGGTACCGGGGCCACAGATACGCAGTATTTT	CASGTGATDTQYF
TRBV5-1	-	-	TRBJ2-1	TGCGCCAGCAGCCGTTCTCTTCAGGGGGGGTCCTACAATGAGCAGTTCTTC	CASSRSLQGGSYNEQFF
TRBV11-1	-	-	TRBJ2-3	TGTGCCAGCAGCCGAGACAAGAGGGGACTCCTCCTTTTCACAGATACGCAGTATTTT	CASSRDKRGLLLFTDTQYF
TRBV4-1	few	-	TRBJ2-7	TGCGCCAGCAGCCAAGAACGGACTTACCCCACGGCGTATAACATCTACGAGCAGTACTTC	CASSQERTYPTAYNIYEQYF
TRBV4-1	-	-	TRBJ2-3	TGCGCCAGCAGCCAGGGGGTAGCTACAGATACGCAGTATTTT	CASSQGVATDTQYF
TRBV28	few	TRBD1	TRBJ1-1	TGTGCCAGCAGTCCCTTGGACAGGTTCACTGAAGCTTTCTTT	CASSPLDRFTEAFF
TRBV4-1	-	-	TRBJ1-3	TGCGCCAGCAGCCAAGACGGTCGGCAGGGGTCTGGAAACACCATATATTTT	CASSQDGRQGSGNTIYF
TRBV19	-	-	TRBJ2-1	TGTGCCAGTAGTCCCTCACAGGGTTTCTACAATGAGCAGTTCTTC	CASSPSQGFYNEQFF
TRBV10-3	few	-	TRBJ2-6	TGTGCCATCAGTGCCGACTCTGGGGCCAACGTCCTGACTTTC	CAISADSGANVLTF
TRBV7-9	-	TRBD1	TRBJ1-1	TGTGCCAGCAGCTACGGGACAGGGGGTTCCACTGAAGCTTTCTTT	CASSYGTGGSTEAFF
TRBV6-1	-	-	TRBJ1-5	TGTGCCAGCAGATCCGGACTGTTTAATCAGCCCCAGCATTTT	CASRSGLFNQPQHF
TRBV5-1	-	TRBD2	TRBJ2-5	TGCGCCAGCAGCTTGGCAAGACTAGCGGGGGGGCCAAGCCAGTACTTC	CASSLARLAGGPSQYF
TRBV5-1	few	TRBD1	TRBJ2-7	TGCGCCAGCAGCTTGTCTGGGACAGGGGAGCTCGAGCAGTACTTC	CASSLSGTGELEQYF
TRBV5-4	many	-	TRBJ2-1	TGTGCCAGCAGCCTACTCCTCAATGAGCAGTTCTTC	CASSLLLNEQFF
TRBV27	few	TRBD1	TRBJ2-2	TGTGCCAGCAGTTTCCACAGGGGGAGCACCGGGGAGCTGTTTTTT	CASSFHRGSTGELFF
TRBV12-3/TRBV12-4	few	TRBD1	TRBJ1-5	TGTGCCAGCAGTGCGCGCTCGGGGACAGGGCACCAGCCCCAGCATTTT	CASSARSGTGHQPQHF
TRBV20-1	few	TRBD1	TRBJ2-2	TGCAGTGCCGGACAGGGTGCCGGGGAGCTGTTTTTT	CSAGQGAGELFF
TRBV12-3/TRBV12-4	many	-	TRBJ2-7	TGTGCCAGCAGTTTACCTAGCGAGACCTACGAGCAGTACTTC	CASSLPSETYEQYF
TRBV5-1	many	-	TRBJ1-1	TGCGCCAGCAGCTTGCCTCGGATGAGCATGAACACTGAAGCTTTCTTT	CASSLPRMSMNTEAFF
TRBV12-3/TRBV12-4	-	-	TRBJ1-1	TGTGCCAGCAGTTTAGGTCGGAGGATGAACACTGAAGCTTTCTTT	CASSLGRRMNTEAFF
TRBV7-9	-	TRBD1	TRBJ1-1	TGTGCCAGCAGCTGGACAGGGCGGCCTGAAGCTTTCTTT	CASSWTGRPEAFF
TRBV24-1	few	-	TRBJ1-3	TGTGCCACCAGGTCTGGCTGCTCTGGAAACACCATATATTTT	CATRSGCSGNTIYF
TRBV20-1	few	-	TRBJ2-7	TGCAGTGCTACCCCCACCCCGGGACTGGGCTACGAGCAGTGCTTC	CSATPTPGLGYEQCF
TRBV28	-	TRBD2	TRBJ2-6	TGTGCCAGCAGTTTATTTTTTTTTAGGACTAGCGGGAGTTTTGGGGCCAACGTCCTGACTTTC	CASSLFFFRTSGSFGANVLTF
TRBV7-9	-	-	TRBJ1-1	TGTGCCGGATACAGTGGCACTGAAGCTTTCTTT	CAGYSGTEAFF
TRBV5-1	few	-	TRBJ1-1	TGCGCCAGCAGCCCGGACGGCACTATGAACACTGAAGCTTTCTTT	CASSPDGTMNTEAFF
TRBV19	-	-	TRBJ2-5	TGTGCCAGTAGTACCAGGGGAGGCCTAGAGACCCAGTACTTC	CASSTRGGLETQYF
TRBV20-1	few	TRBD1	TRBJ2-3	TGCAGTGCACCGACAGGGCGTTTAGTCTCGGGTACGCAGTATTTT	CSAPTGRLVSGTQYF